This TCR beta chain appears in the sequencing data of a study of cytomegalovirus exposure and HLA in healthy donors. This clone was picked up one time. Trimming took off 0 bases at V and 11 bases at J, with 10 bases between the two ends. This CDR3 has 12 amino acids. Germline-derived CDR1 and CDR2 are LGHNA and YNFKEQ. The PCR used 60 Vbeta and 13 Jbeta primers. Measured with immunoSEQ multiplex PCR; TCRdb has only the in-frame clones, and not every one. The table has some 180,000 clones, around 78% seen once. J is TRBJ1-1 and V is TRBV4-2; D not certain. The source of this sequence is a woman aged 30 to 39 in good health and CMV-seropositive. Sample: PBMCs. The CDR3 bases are TGTGCCAGCAGCCAAGAGGTCGGGATGGCTTTCTTT. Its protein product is CASSQEVGMAFF.